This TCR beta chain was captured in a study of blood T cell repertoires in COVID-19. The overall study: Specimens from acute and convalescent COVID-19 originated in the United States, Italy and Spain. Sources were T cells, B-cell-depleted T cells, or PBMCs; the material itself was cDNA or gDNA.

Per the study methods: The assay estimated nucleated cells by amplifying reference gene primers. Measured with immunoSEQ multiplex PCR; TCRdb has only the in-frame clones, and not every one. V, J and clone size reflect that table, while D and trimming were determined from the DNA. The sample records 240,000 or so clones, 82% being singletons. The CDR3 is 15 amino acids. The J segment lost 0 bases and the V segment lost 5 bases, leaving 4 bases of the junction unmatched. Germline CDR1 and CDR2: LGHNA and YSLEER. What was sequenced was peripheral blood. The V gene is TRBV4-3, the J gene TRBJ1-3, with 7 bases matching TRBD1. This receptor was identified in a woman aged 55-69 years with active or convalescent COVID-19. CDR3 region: CASSRDRVSGNTIYF. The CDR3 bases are TGCGCCAGCAGCAGAGACAGGGTCTCTGGAAACACCATATATTTT.